Below, 18 T cell receptor beta chains from the same sample are listed, as sequenced in a study of cytomegalovirus exposure and HLA in healthy donors. Sequencing was performed with immunoSEQ multiplex PCR; in TCRdb, only in-frame clones are kept and a portion is missing. This sample has some 140,000 clones, with 80% to 90% found just once. Sequences were obtained from PBMCs. These receptors came from a man aged 18 to 30 in good health and CMV-seropositive.

This rearrangement joins TRBV18 to TRBJ1-5; 9 nucleotides line up with TRBD1. CDR3 size: 17 residues. In germline, CDR1 is KGHSH, CDR2 LQKENI. V shed 3 bases, J shed 0 bases, and the junction held 6 bases outside the gene matches. The CDR3 DNA is TGTGCCAGCTCACCCCAACGGACAGGGGATAGCAATCAGCCCCAGCATTTT. This sequence encodes CASSPQRTGDSNQPQHF.

This clone was seen a few times. The V gene is TRBV9, the J gene TRBJ2-7, with D tentatively TRBD1 (6 bases). Trimming cost V 3 bases and J 5 bases, with 12 bases left between them. CDR1 is SGDLS, CDR2 YYNGEE, per germline. The CDR3 covers 13 residues. CDR3 nucleotides: TGTGCCAGCAGCGGAGGAACAGGGAACGAGCAGTACTTC. As protein: CASSGGTGNEQYF.

This clone was found a few times. This sequence joins TRBV7-2 and TRBJ2-4; 10 bases agree with TRBD1. CDR1 and CDR2 (germline): SGHTA, FQGNSA. The V and J ends lost 5 bases and 4 bases, in that order; junction bases with no gene match: 8. The CDR3 runs to 16 residues. Written as DNA, the CDR3 is TGTGCCAGCAGCCCGAGCTCGGGACAGGGGAAAAACATTCAGTACTTC. Translated, it gives CASSPSSGQGKNIQYF.

The rearrangement uses TRBV14 and TRBJ1-2; D unresolved. This CDR3 has 13 residues. V was clipped by 3 bases and J by 8 bases, with 13 bases between them. The germline gives CDR1 SGHDN, CDR2 FVKESK. The CDR3 DNA reads TGTGCCAGCAGCCAGGCGACCCACGGGGGCTACACCTTC. This gives the protein CASSQATHGGYTF.

The rearrangement joins TRBV5-1 to TRBJ2-3; TRBD2 might be the D (5 bases). This CDR3 is 19 amino acids long. Germline lookup yields CDR1 SGHRS and CDR2 YFSETQ. Trimming removed 0 bases at V and 4 bases at J, with 24 bases between. The DNA for the CDR3 is TGCGCCAGCAGCTTGGCCGGTACGTCGCAGGTCGGGGTGGCAGATACGCAGTATTTT. Translated, it gives CASSLAGTSQVGVADTQYF.

This clone came up a few times. This sequence joins TRBV5-1 and TRBJ1-5; 7 nucleotides agree with TRBD1. The CDR3 is 12 amino acids. With 4 bases clipped from V and 7 bases from J, the junction kept 2 bases outside the gene matches. Germline values: CDR1 SGHRS, CDR2 YFSETQ. The CDR3 DNA reads TGCGCCAGCAGCCTGGACAGGCAGCCCCAGCATTTT. This gives the protein CASSLDRQPQHF.

This clone was picked up one time. The chain recombines TRBV11-2 with TRBJ2-1; possible D gene TRBD2, 6 bases. The CDR3 has 17 amino acids. Germline-derived CDR1 and CDR2 are SGHAT and FQNNGV. Trimming shortened V by 5 bases and J by 5 bases, and 22 bases separated the two germline ends. Here the CDR3 DNA reads TGTGCCAGCAGCGGTAAAAGTATCGCGCGGGGAAACAATGAGCAGTTCTTC. It yields the protein CASSGKSIARGNNEQFF.

The chain recombines TRBV5-6 with TRBJ1-3, with 10 bases identical to TRBD1. CDR1 and CDR2 (germline): SGHDT, YYEEEE. This CDR3 has 17 residues. Unmatched junction bases numbered 8, after V lost 2 bases and J lost 3 bases. CDR3 loop: CASSLGPGQGFGNTIYF. DNA of the CDR3: TGTGCCAGCAGCTTAGGCCCGGGACAGGGGTTTGGAAACACCATATATTTT.

The rearrangement joins TRBV11-2 to TRBJ2-1; 14 bases align to TRBD2. With 5 bases clipped from V and 7 bases from J, the junction kept 7 bases outside the gene matches. Per the germline V gene, CDR1 is SGHAT and CDR2 is FQNNGV. This CDR3 has 16 amino acids. CDR3 protein: CASSPAGTSGRNEQFF. Written as DNA, the CDR3 is TGTGCCAGCAGCCCAGCCGGGACTAGCGGGAGAAATGAGCAGTTCTTC.

The rearrangement joins TRBV7-9 to TRBJ2-3; 10 bases match TRBD1. The length of the CDR3 is 15 residues. The V gene's germline CDR1 is SEHNR and CDR2 FQNEAQ (reference sequence). Trimming cost V 1 base and J 4 bases; bases outside gene matches: 2. Here the CDR3 reads CASSLEGTGADTQYF. The DNA of the CDR3 is TGTGCCAGCAGCTTAGAAGGGACAGGGGCAGATACGCAGTATTTT. The whole variable domain, filled in from reference TRBV7-9 and TRBJ2-3, reads DTGVSQNPRHKITKRGQNVTFRCDPISEHNRLYWYRQTLGQGPEFLTYFQNEAQLEKSRLLSDRFSAERPKGSFSTLEIQRTEQGDSAMYLCASSLEGTGADTQYFGPGTRLTVL.

This clone was found once. The CDR3 coding sequence is TGTGCCAGTAGTATAGGAGCGGGGGCAAATGAAAAACTGTTTTTT. Amino acid sequence: CASSIGAGANEKLFF. The gene calls are TRBV19 and TRBJ1-4; tentatively, D is TRBD1 (6 bases). Germline lookup yields CDR1 LNHDA and CDR2 SQIVND (reference sequence). CDR3 length: 15 amino acids. The ends were cut back, 1 base at V and 5 bases at J, with 11 bases in the middle.

The sample holds a few counts of this clone. The chain couples TRBV7-9 to TRBJ1-2, with D uncertain. The ends were cut back, 2 bases at V and 4 bases at J, with 8 bases in the middle. The V gene's germline CDR1 is SEHNR and CDR2 FQNEAQ (reference sequence). The length of the CDR3 is 13 residues. CDR3 nucleotides: TGTGCCAGCAGCTTATTTGAGGGCTATGGCTACACCTTC. Amino acids: CASSLFEGYGYTF.

The chain joins TRBV2 to TRBJ2-1, with D possibly TRBD2 on 7 matching bases. Trimming pared 7 bases from V and 4 bases from J, leaving 11 bases between. This CDR3 has 13 residues. Germline-derived CDR1 and CDR2 are SNHLY and FYNNEI. Written as DNA, the CDR3 is TGTGCCAGCAAAGGGGGGGGGTACAATGAGCAGTTCTTC. Its translation: CASKGGGYNEQFF.

This chain connects TRBV7-2 to TRBJ2-2; D not resolved. Germline CDR1 SGHTA, CDR2 FQGNSA. V was shortened by 2 bases and J by 5 bases, with 6 bases between the two germline ends. The CDR3 runs 13 residues. The CDR3 sequence: CASSLSQTGELFF. CDR3 DNA: TGTGCCAGCAGCTTATCCCAGACCGGGGAGCTGTTTTTT. Full variable domain (outside the CDR3, taken from reference TRBV7-2 and TRBJ2-2): GAGVSQSPSNKVTEKGKDVELRCDPISGHTALYWYRQSLGQGLEFLIYFQGNSAPDKSGLPSDRFSAERTGGSVSTLTIQRTQQEDSAVYLCASSLSQTGELFFGEGSRLTVL.

Here the CDR3 DNA reads TGTGCCAGCCGAGACCGGGACTACGAGCAGTACTTC. Protein sequence: CASRDRDYEQYF. This chain links TRBV2 with TRBJ2-7; possibly TRBD2 for D (5 bases). V was trimmed by 8 bases and J by 3 bases, leaving 11 bases between them. Germline V CDR1 and CDR2: SNHLY, FYNNEI. The CDR3 consists of 12 residues. The whole variable domain, filled in from reference TRBV2 and TRBJ2-7, reads EPEVTQTPSHQVTQMGQEVILRCVPISNHLYFYWYRQILGQKVEFLVSFYNNEISEKSEIFDDQFSVERPDGSNFTLKIRSTKLEDSAMYFCASRDRDYEQYFGPGTRLTVT.

CDR3 protein: CASRVGQGNYEQYF. CDR3 nucleotide sequence: TGTGCCAGCAGAGTGGGACAGGGAAACTACGAGCAGTACTTC. The rearrangement uses TRBV6-5 and TRBJ2-7; 9 bases agree with TRBD1. After removal of 6 bases from V and 3 bases from J, the junction contained 6 bases not matched to a gene. CDR3 size: 14 residues. CDR1 is MNHEY, CDR2 SVGAGI, per germline.

This rearrangement joins TRBV19 to TRBJ2-5; 7 nucleotides agree with TRBD2. Trimming took 8 bases from V and 1 from J; bases not matched to a gene: 4. The CDR3 is 13 residues long. The V gene's germline CDR1 is LNHDA and CDR2 SQIVND (reference sequence). CDR3 in DNA: TGTGCCAGTGGGGCGGGGGTCCAAGAGACCCAGTACTTC. It yields the protein CASGAGVQETQYF. The full variable domain, in which reference TRBV19 and TRBJ2-5 provide the parts outside the CDR3, is DGGITQSPKYLFRKEGQNVTLSCEQNLNHDAMYWYRQDPGQGLRLIYYSQIVNDFQKGDIAEGYSVSREKKESFPLTVTSAQKNPTAFYLCASGAGVQETQYFGPGTRLLVL.

V is TRBV6-5 and J is TRBJ1-2; 8 bases fit TRBD1. Germline V gene sequence: CDR1 MNHEY, CDR2 SVGAGI. There are 15 residues in the CDR3. With 2 bases clipped from V and 3 bases from J, the junction kept 5 bases outside the gene matches. CDR3 coding DNA: TGTGCCAGCAGTTACCCGGCGACAGGGGACTATGGCTACACCTTC. Its protein product is CASSYPATGDYGYTF.